The 15 T cell receptor beta chains reported below all come from one sample, sequenced in a study of PD-L1 blockade in urothelial cancer. Generated by immunoSEQ multiplex PCR, the TCRdb table keeps only in-frame clones and is missing some. Among 43,000 or so clones listed, 65% to 85% were seen once. As to time point: pretreatment peripheral blood. Here the sequenced sample was PBMCs, taken around atezolizumab (anti-PD-L1) treatment. The source is a man aged 55 to 69 with urothelial cancer.

This chain uses TRBV30 with TRBJ1-2; D gene ambiguous. The CDR3 extends over 11 amino acids. Trimming removed 8 bases from V and 4 bases from J, with 11 bases in between. Germline assignment: CDR1 GTSNPN and CDR2 SVGIG (reference sequence). The chain's CDR3 is CAVAVLYGYTF. In nucleotides, the CDR3 is TGTGCCGTAGCAGTTCTCTATGGCTACACCTTC.

This clone was seen only a few times. The chain uses TRBV27 and TRBJ2-5, with TRBD2 matching over 8 bases. Germline values: CDR1 MNHEY, CDR2 SMNVEV (reference sequence). The CDR3 runs 13 residues. V was clipped by 5 bases and J by 5 bases; unmatched bases: 4. CDR3 sequence: CASSRGGWETQYF. DNA for the CDR3: TGTGCCAGCAGTCGCGGGGGGTGGGAGACCCAGTACTTC.

This clone was recorded a few times. The chain has TRBV15 and TRBJ2-1; 9 nucleotides agree with TRBD1. CDR3 length: 17 residues. Germline CDR1 and CDR2: LNHNV and YYDKDF (reference sequence). With 1 base clipped from V and 4 bases from J, the junction kept 8 bases outside the gene matches. The chain's CDR3 is CATSRGGPGQGYNEQFF. The CDR3 DNA sequence: TGTGCCACCAGCAGAGGGGGACCGGGACAGGGTTACAATGAGCAGTTCTTC. Full variable domain (missing parts from reference TRBV15 and TRBJ2-1): DAMVIQNPRYQVTQFGKPVTLSCSQTLNHNVMYWYQQKSSQAPKLLFHYYDKDFNNEADTPDNFQSRRPNTSFCFLDIRSPGLGDTAMYLCATSRGGPGQGYNEQFFGPGTRLTVL.

This clone has only a few counts. The V call is TRBV6-5, the J call TRBJ2-3; tentatively, D is TRBD2 (5 bases). The CDR3 has 14 amino acids. CDR1 MNHEY and CDR2 SVGAGI come from the germline V gene. V gave up 9 bases and J gave up 2 bases, with 15 bases separating them. The DNA of the CDR3 is TGTGCCAGTAACTCGGCGGGTCCCACAGATACGCAGTATTTT. Its translation: CASNSAGPTDTQYF.

The chain couples TRBV2 to TRBJ1-4; maybe TRBD1 (5 bases). The CDR3 is 13 residues long. Germline V gene lookup returns CDR1 SNHLY and CDR2 FYNNEI. Trimming took off 6 bases at V and 8 bases at J, with 13 bases between the two ends. The CDR3 nucleotides are TGTGCCAGCAGAGGGGCGGAGGGGGAAAAACTGTTTTTT. It codes for CASRGAEGEKLFF.

This clone was observed a single time. J is TRBJ2-1 and V is TRBV6-5; TRBD2 aligns across 13 bases. Looked up from germline, CDR1 is MNHEY and CDR2 is SVGAGI. This CDR3 region has 15 residues. V lost 8 bases to trimming and J lost 5 bases; unmatched junction nucleotides: 6. This CDR3 reads CASGGGLAGNNEQFF. The CDR3 DNA follows: TGTGCCAGCGGGGGGGGACTAGCGGGAAACAATGAGCAGTTCTTC.

This clone was picked up one time. This chain joins TRBV5-4 and TRBJ2-2; TRBD2 matches at 10 bases. The CDR3 spans 16 residues. With 3 bases clipped from V and 1 base from J, the junction kept 3 bases outside the gene matches. Germline lookup yields CDR1 SGHNT and CDR2 YYREEE (reference sequence). The CDR3 bases are TGTGCCAGCAGCTCACTAGCGGGGAGGAACACCGGGGAGCTGTTTTTT. It specifies CASSSLAGRNTGELFF.

V is TRBV5-1 and J is TRBJ1-4; tentatively, D is TRBD1 (6 bases). The V gene's germline CDR1 is SGHRS and CDR2 YFSETQ. The CDR3 contains 15 residues. The V end was cut by 4 bases, the J end by 0 bases, with 10 bases between. CDR3 nucleotides: TGCGCCAGCAGCCAGCGACAGGCAACTAATGAAAAACTGTTTTTT. This codes for CASSQRQATNEKLFF.

This chain connects TRBV14 to TRBJ2-1; tentatively, D is TRBD1 (5 bases). CDR3 length: 16 residues. CDR1 is SGHDN, CDR2 FVKESK, per germline. Between the trimmed V and J ends, which lost 0 bases and 5 bases, there was a span of 14 bases. CDR3 nucleotides: TGTGCCAGCAGCCAAGAGGGGAAGGGGCCCGACAATGAGCAGTTCTTC. This sequence encodes CASSQEGKGPDNEQFF.

The J gene is TRBJ2-3, the V gene TRBV30; the D gene is possibly TRBD1 (6 bases). The CDR3 runs to 12 residues. The V and J ends lost 4 bases and 9 bases respectively, with 14 bases between them. Germline V gives CDR1 GTSNPN, CDR2 SVGIG (reference sequence). The CDR3 here is CAWNRVEVTQYF. In DNA form, the CDR3 reads TGTGCCTGGAACAGGGTTGAAGTGACGCAGTATTTT.

This clone was detected a few times. This chain uses TRBV2 with TRBJ2-2, with D possibly matching TRBD1 (5 bases). V was cut by 8 bases and J by 4 bases, with 11 bases left in between. There are 13 residues in the CDR3. Germline V gives CDR1 SNHLY, CDR2 FYNNEI. CDR3 nucleotide sequence: TGTGCCAGCGGCTTGCAGGGCACCGGGGAGCTGTTTTTT. It yields the protein CASGLQGTGELFF.

The V call is TRBV29-1, the J call TRBJ2-3; TRBD1 matches at 7 bases. The germline gives CDR1 SQVTM, CDR2 ANQGSEA. Germline trimming cut 5 bases from V and 2 bases from J; bases unmatched to any gene: 7. This CDR3 comprises 14 residues. The CDR3 coding sequence is TGCAGCGTTACGACAGGGCGGGTCACAGATACGCAGTATTTT. The encoded protein is CSVTTGRVTDTQYF.

V gene TRBV7-2 combines with J gene TRBJ2-7; D gene unclear. The CDR3 is made up of 16 amino acids. Germline V gene lookup returns CDR1 SGHTA and CDR2 FQGNSA. Deletions cut 5 bases from V and 5 bases from J, with 22 bases between. CDR3 sequence reads: CASSPNPSRFLNEQYF. CDR3 in DNA: TGTGCCAGCAGCCCTAACCCGTCCCGCTTTCTGAACGAGCAGTACTTC.

V is TRBV19 and J is TRBJ1-2; 8 bases align to TRBD1. The CDR3 is made up of 12 amino acids. V lost 5 bases and J lost 7; bases outside the gene matches: 3. Germline assignment: CDR1 LNHDA and CDR2 SQIVND (reference sequence). CDR3 region: CASSRTGSGYTF. The CDR3 bases are TGTGCCAGTAGTCGGACAGGGAGTGGCTACACCTTC.

V usage is TRBV25-1 and J usage is TRBJ2-5; 8 positions match TRBD2. Germline CDR1 is MGHDK and CDR2 is SYGVNS. Germline trimming cut 5 bases from V and 5 bases from J; bases unmatched to any gene: 1. This CDR3 has 12 amino acids. The CDR3 spells CASSRLAETQYF. CDR3 nucleotides: TGTGCCAGCAGTCGACTAGCGGAGACCCAGTACTTC.